This entry concerns a single TCR beta chain. The source of the sample is a study of shared clonotypes between healthy human individuals. CD45RO-negative, CCR7-positively selected cells formed the naive CD8 fraction, excluding terminally differentiated effector memory CD45RA+ cells. Here immunoSEQ multiplex PCR was the method, and the copy in TCRdb shows in-frame clones only, minus some. The sample lists over 2,000,000 clones, approximately 92% occurring once. The J segment lost 5 bases and the V segment lost 0 bases, leaving 3 bases of the junction unmatched. The V gene's germline CDR1 is LNHDA and CDR2 SQIVND (reference sequence). The CDR3 contains 14 residues.

The sequenced sample was naive CD8+ T cells from PBMCs. This sequence joins TRBV19 and TRBJ1-1, with TRBD1 matching 7 bases. The source is a young man in good health. Some clones in this sample may be carry-over from other donors' samples. CDR3 in DNA: TGTGCCAGTAGTATAGATATACAGGGGACTGAAGCTTTCTTT. Translating gives CASSIDIQGTEAFF.